This is a list of T cell receptor beta chains from one sample in a study of shared clonotypes between healthy human individuals. Sequenced by immunoSEQ multiplex PCR; TCRdb stores in-frame clones only, minus some. The sample holds 2 million to 2.5 million clones, roughly 96% seen once. The sequencing input was naive CD4+ T cells sorted from blood. These receptors all stem from a man aged 18 to 30 in good health. The CDR3 runs from the conserved cysteine through the conserved F or W. The D gene is left open where the match is weak. Size values are once, few and many counts, or a class for expanded clones, and some rows have none.

v_call	j_call	clone_size	d_call	cdr3_aa	cdr3_nt
TRBV5-4	TRBJ2-7	NA	TRBD1	CASSARTGPSYEQYF	TGTGCCAGCAGCGCAAGGACAGGGCCCTCCTACGAGCAGTACTTC
TRBV5-6	TRBJ1-4	NA	NA	CASSWVGAPNSEKLFF	TGTGCCAGCAGCTGGGTCGGGGCTCCGAATAGTGAAAAACTGTTTTTT
TRBV30	TRBJ2-3	NA	TRBD2	CAWSARRTSGRTDTQYF	TGTGCCTGGAGTGCCCGTCGGACTAGCGGTCGCACAGATACGCAGTATTTT
TRBV29-1	TRBJ2-3	NA	NA	CSAMARFLTDTQYF	TGCAGCGCCATGGCGCGTTTTCTCACAGATACGCAGTATTTT
TRBV5-1	TRBJ2-2	NA	TRBD1	CASGQGANTGELFF	TGCGCCAGCGGCCAGGGGGCAAACACCGGGGAGCTGTTTTTT
TRBV10-3	TRBJ1-2	NA	NA	CAISESNLDGYTF	TGTGCCATCAGTGAGTCGAACTTGGATGGCTACACCTTC
TRBV7-2	TRBJ1-1	NA	NA	CASSLVAGSNTEAFF	TGTGCCAGCAGCTTAGTGGCGGGTTCAAACACTGAAGCTTTCTTT
TRBV19	TRBJ1-4	NA	NA	CASSIERNEKLFF	TGTGCCAGTAGTATAGAAAGGAACGAAAAACTGTTTTTT
TRBV7-9	TRBJ1-4	NA	NA	CASSSPVGATNEKLFF	TGTGCCAGCAGCTCCCCCGTGGGCGCAACTAATGAAAAACTGTTTTTT
TRBV7-9	TRBJ1-6	few	NA	CASSLDWNSPLHF	TGTGCCAGCAGCTTAGATTGGAATTCACCCCTCCACTTT
TRBV2	TRBJ1-3	NA	NA	CASSSTWPSGNTIYF	TGTGCCAGCAGTTCGACATGGCCCTCTGGAAACACCATATATTTT
TRBV6-1	TRBJ1-5	NA	TRBD1	CASGLYRGTQPQHF	TGTGCCAGCGGTCTGTACAGGGGCACTCAGCCCCAGCATTTT
TRBV5-5	TRBJ1-1	once	TRBD1	CASSDGTGGLNTEAFF	TGTGCCAGCAGCGACGGGACAGGGGGTTTGAACACTGAAGCTTTCTTT
TRBV29-1	TRBJ2-5	NA	NA	CSGGHYQETQYF	TGCAGCGGGGGACATTACCAAGAGACCCAGTACTTC
TRBV5-1	TRBJ2-7	NA	NA	CASSLEDRRGEQYF	TGCGCCAGCAGCTTGGAAGATAGACGCGGAGAGCAGTACTTC
TRBV5-1	TRBJ1-2	NA	TRBD1	CASGDRGLEGYTF	TGCGCCAGCGGGGACAGGGGTTTGGAAGGCTACACCTTC
TRBV2	TRBJ2-7	NA	TRBD1	CASMTGQGTYEQYF	TGTGCCAGCATGACGGGACAGGGCACCTACGAGCAGTACTTC
TRBV5-1	TRBJ2-5	NA	TRBD1	CASSLGPGGGETQYF	TGCGCCAGCAGCTTGGGACCAGGGGGCGGAGAGACCCAGTACTTC
TRBV6-1	TRBJ1-2	NA	TRBD1	CASSPPDRASGYTF	TGTGCCAGCAGTCCCCCGGACAGGGCGTCTGGCTACACCTTC
TRBV25-1	TRBJ2-2	NA	NA	CASSDLAGAAGELFF	TGTGCCAGCAGTGACCTTGCGGGGGCAGCCGGGGAGCTGTTTTTT
TRBV2	TRBJ2-7	NA	TRBD2	CASSESLAGRFYEQYF	TGTGCCAGCAGTGAATCCCTAGCGGGGAGGTTCTACGAGCAGTACTTC
TRBV2	TRBJ2-2	NA	NA	CASRGPPAAGELFF	TGTGCCAGCAGGGGACCCCCCGCCGCCGGGGAGCTGTTTTTT
TRBV14	TRBJ2-7	NA	NA	CASSQAAGSVEQYF	TGTGCCAGCAGCCAAGCAGCGGGCAGCGTCGAGCAGTACTTC
TRBV4-3	TRBJ2-7	NA	NA	CASSQEETSPYEQYF	TGCGCCAGCAGCCAAGAAGAGACTTCTCCCTACGAGCAGTACTTC
TRBV18	TRBJ2-7	NA	NA	CASSPRQGEDYEQYF	TGTGCCAGCTCACCACGACAAGGGGAGGACTACGAGCAGTACTTC
TRBV28	TRBJ1-5	NA	NA	CASSYTRLTPQPQHF	TGTGCCAGCAGCTACACACGCCTAACCCCCCAGCCCCAGCATTTT
TRBV4-1	TRBJ2-3	NA	TRBD2	CASSQGLAGVIDTQYF	TGCGCCAGCAGCCAAGGACTAGCGGGAGTCATAGATACGCAGTATTTT
TRBV19	TRBJ1-1	NA	TRBD1	CASSTQGGQPTTEAFF	TGTGCCAGTAGTACGCAGGGGGGCCAGCCAACCACTGAAGCTTTCTTT
TRBV18	TRBJ2-7	NA	NA	CASSPGFYEQYF	TGTGCCAGCTCACCGGGGTTTTACGAGCAGTACTTC
TRBV10-3	TRBJ2-7	NA	NA	CAISDTPGGNSYEQYF	TGTGCCATCAGCGACACCCCTGGAGGGAATTCCTACGAGCAGTACTTC
TRBV15	TRBJ1-4	NA	NA	CATSRSYLGRGNEKLFF	TGTGCCACCAGCAGATCCTACTTGGGGCGGGGTAATGAAAAACTGTTTTTT
TRBV5-1	TRBJ1-1	NA	NA	CASSQMTENTEAFF	TGCGCCAGCAGCCAGATGACAGAAAACACTGAAGCTTTCTTT
TRBV6-5	TRBJ2-1	NA	NA	CASSGLGGAGNEQFF	TGTGCCAGCAGTGGTTTGGGAGGAGCTGGAAATGAGCAGTTCTTC
TRBV7-2	TRBJ2-2	NA	NA	CASSLSVGELFF	TGTGCCAGCAGCCTCAGCGTCGGGGAGCTGTTTTTT